This T cell receptor (beta chain) was observed in a study of T cells after yellow fever vaccination. For the study at large: Those fractions that held only low numbers of cells were prepared using the SMART-Seq v4 Ultra Low Input RNA kit.

Many counts were recorded for this clonotype. Its antigen is not identified. The CDR3 length is 16 residues. Germline CDR1 and CDR2: DFQATT and SNEGSKA (reference sequence). V was clipped by 1 base and J by 3 bases, with 18 bases between them. TCRdb used MiXCR to reprocess the 5' RACE reads, holding one entry per CDR3 protein. The sample has 140,000 to 150,000 distinct CDR3 sequences; approximately 6.6% are singletons. Study conclusions and caveats: A faster peak, day 5 versus 15, was reached by the weaker secondary response. The bulk population could contribute abundant contaminating clonotypes to FACS-sorted repertoires.

This TCR was recovered from a man aged 25-40 years who received the YFV17D yellow fever vaccine. The rearrangement links TRBV20-1 to TRBJ2-5; D tentatively fits TRBD1 or TRBD2 (6 bases each). This specimen was CD4+ T cells sorted from PBMCs, taken 10 days after the yellow fever booster vaccination. The CDR3 is CSARVRRGAVEETQYF. CDR3 nucleotides: TGCAGTGCTAGAGTCCGGAGGGGGGCAGTAGAAGAGACCCAGTACTTC.